This is a list of T cell receptor beta chains from one sample in a study of Ad26.COV2.S vaccination and SARS-CoV-2 variants. Profiled with immunoSEQ multiplex PCR; TCRdb holds only in-frame clones, not every one. The sample yields some 350,000 clones, about 90% seen once. This sample comprised peripheral blood, obtained after recovery from COVID-19. The receptors shown here come from a human donor who had recovered from COVID-19. CDR3s include the opening cysteine and the closing phenylalanine or tryptophan. A D gene is named only where the DNA matches it firmly. Some rows mark clone size as missing; the rest say once, few, many or name a class of expanded clone.

j_call clone_size d_call v_call cdr3_aa cdr3_nt
TRBJ2-3 - - TRBV4-1 CASSRTRTGKDTQYF TGCGCCAGCAGCCGCACCCGAACAGGGAAGGATACGCAGTATTTT
TRBJ2-7 - TRBD2 TRBV5-5 CASTLTSERHYEQYF TGTGCCAGCACCCTGACTAGCGAGAGACACTACGAGCAGTACTTC
TRBJ1-5 - - TRBV12-3/TRBV12-4 CASSLVEFTPQHF TGTGCCAGCAGTTTAGTAGAGTTTACGCCCCAGCATTTT
TRBJ2-1 - TRBD2 TRBV4-3 CASSSLAGGRNEQFF TGCGCCAGCAGCTCCCTAGCGGGGGGGCGGAATGAGCAGTTCTTC
TRBJ2-1 - TRBD2 TRBV18 CASSPGTSGGNEQFF TGTGCCAGCTCCCCCGGGACTAGCGGGGGGAATGAGCAGTTCTTC
TRBJ1-2 - - TRBV27 CASSRGGRYGYTF TGTGCCAGCAGTCGGGGGGGGCGTTATGGCTACACCTTC
TRBJ1-4 - - TRBV19 CARQGFKVGSSNEKLFF TGTGCCAGGCAGGGCTTTAAGGTAGGGTCGTCTAATGAAAAACTGTTTTTT
TRBJ1-4 - - TRBV15 CATRLRGENEKLFF TGTGCCACCAGGTTGCGGGGGGAGAATGAAAAACTGTTTTTT
TRBJ1-2 - TRBD1 TRBV2 CASRPPGQGHYGYTF TGTGCCAGCAGGCCCCCGGGACAGGGGCACTATGGCTACACCTTC
TRBJ2-2 few - TRBV7-7 CASSLTGPGELFF TGTGCTAGCAGCTTAACAGGCCCCGGGGAGCTGTTTTTT
TRBJ1-1 - - TRBV9 CASSPPSTEAFF TGTGCCAGCAGCCCCCCCTCCACTGAAGCTTTCTTT
TRBJ2-7 - - TRBV3-1/TRBV3-2 CASSQVSYEQYF TGTGCCAGCAGCCAAGTGAGCTACGAGCAGTACTTC
TRBJ2-7 - TRBD1 TRBV7-9 CASSRPGGTGANEQYF TGTGCCAGCAGCAGGCCGGGGGGGACAGGGGCTAACGAGCAGTACTTC
TRBJ1-5 - - TRBV2 CASSQDNHNQPQHF TGTGCCAGCAGTCAGGACAACCACAATCAGCCCCAGCATTTT
TRBJ2-4 - - TRBV6-6 CAILDIAKNIQYF TGTGCCATCCTCGATATAGCCAAAAACATTCAGTACTTC
TRBJ2-3 - TRBD2 TRBV28 CASSPGTMPRDTQYF TGTGCCAGCAGCCCAGGGACTATGCCGAGGGATACGCAGTATTTT
TRBJ1-2 - - TRBV4-1 CASSHRGEAYGYTF TGCGCCAGCAGCCACCGTGGAGAGGCCTATGGCTACACCTTC
TRBJ2-3 - - TRBV5-1 CASSLGQYTDTQYF TGCGCCAGCAGCTTGGGACAGTACACAGATACGCAGTATTTT
TRBJ1-1 - - TRBV3-1/TRBV3-2 CASSPPTINTEAFF TGTGCCAGCAGCCCCCCAACGATAAACACTGAAGCTTTCTTT
TRBJ2-7 - TRBD2 TRBV3-1/TRBV3-2 CASSSGTSGSYEQYF TGTGCCAGCAGCTCCGGGACTAGCGGTTCCTACGAGCAGTACTTC
TRBJ1-2 - - TRBV4-1 CASSQETGGYTF TGCGCCAGCAGCCAAGAAACCGGGGGCTACACCTTC
TRBJ2-1 - - TRBV4-1 CASSRMGGSSYNEQFF TGCGCCAGCAGCCGGATGGGGGGTAGCTCCTACAATGAGCAGTTCTTC
TRBJ2-7 - - TRBV4-1 CASSPPGGLSYEQYF TGCGCCAGCAGCCCACCCGGGGGTCTTTCCTACGAGCAGTACTTC
TRBJ1-5 - - TRBV5-5 CASSFGRNSNQPQHF TGTGCCAGCAGCTTCGGGCGGAATAGCAATCAGCCCCAGCATTTT
TRBJ1-1 - - TRBV5-5 CASSGTVTADTEAFF TGTGCCAGCAGCGGTACGGTTACTGCGGACACTGAAGCTTTCTTT
TRBJ2-7 - - TRBV6-5 CASSWYEQYF TGTGCCAGCAGTTGGTACGAGCAGTACTTC
TRBJ1-2 - - TRBV28 CASSLGSGRAGTF TGTGCCAGCAGTTTAGGTAGCGGCAGGGCCGGGACCTTC
TRBJ2-2 - TRBD1 TRBV4-1 CASRFRDRVNTGELFF TGCGCCAGCAGGTTCCGGGACAGAGTTAACACCGGGGAGCTGTTTTTT
TRBJ2-7 - - TRBV5-4 CASSEGNSYEQYF TGTGCCAGCAGCGAAGGGAACAGCTACGAGCAGTACTTC
TRBJ1-2 - - TRBV5-1 CASSEDGQDYGYTF TGCGCCAGCAGCGAGGACGGACAAGACTATGGCTACACCTTC
TRBJ2-5 - TRBD1 TRBV11-2 CASSRTGDQETQYF TGTGCCAGCAGCCGGACAGGGGACCAAGAGACCCAGTACTTC
TRBJ1-5 - - TRBV15 CATRKYSNQPQHF TGTGCCACCAGAAAGTATAGCAATCAGCCCCAGCATTTT
TRBJ1-1 - TRBD1 TRBV7-2 CASSNDRVGTEAFF TGTGCCAGCAGCAACGACAGGGTGGGCACTGAAGCTTTCTTT
TRBJ2-1 - TRBD2 TRBV5-4 CASSLYSEISGGEQFF TGTGCCAGCAGCTTGTATTCAGAAATCTCGGGGGGTGAGCAGTTCTTC
TRBJ1-1 - TRBD1 TRBV5-1 CASSPPGQGGFTEAFF TGCGCCAGCAGCCCCCCGGGACAGGGCGGATTCACTGAAGCTTTCTTT
TRBJ2-2 - TRBD2 TRBV5-4 CASSRGGPGGELFF TGTGCCAGCAGCCGGGGGGGGCCGGGCGGGGAGCTGTTTTTT
TRBJ2-7 - - TRBV6-1 CASSEVGRFGEQYF TGTGCCAGCAGTGAAGTGGGACGCTTTGGAGAGCAGTACTTC
TRBJ2-2 - TRBD1 TRBV7-6 CASSLQAGGTTGELFF TGTGCCAGCAGCTTACAGGCAGGGGGCACCACCGGGGAGCTGTTTTTT
TRBJ1-2 - TRBD1 TRBV3-1/TRBV3-2 CASSPLGQGADGYTF TGTGCCAGCAGCCCCTTGGGACAGGGGGCTGACGGCTACACCTTC
TRBJ1-2 - - TRBV25-1 CASSRGFGANYGYTF TGTGCCAGCAGTCGGGGATTTGGAGCTAACTATGGCTACACCTTC
TRBJ1-3 - TRBD1 TRBV9 CASSVGTGAGAGNTIYF TGTGCCAGCAGCGTAGGGACAGGGGCTGGTGCTGGAAACACCATATATTTT
TRBJ1-1 once TRBD1 TRBV18 CASSLRTGTSNTEAFF TGTGCCAGCTCACTTAGGACAGGGACATCGAACACTGAAGCTTTCTTT